This TCR beta chain was recovered during a study of blood T cell repertoires in COVID-19. Across the study: Samples came from the United States, Italy and Spain, spanning acute and convalescent COVID-19. The analysed material was cDNA or gDNA that came from T cells, B-cell-depleted T cells, or PBMCs.

Original data processing: Amplified reference gene primers provided the basis for estimating nucleated cell counts. Some clones are missing from TCRdb's copy, which holds only in-frame ones; the method was immunoSEQ multiplex PCR. V, J and clone size derive from that table, while D and trimming were established from the DNA sequence. In the table there are some 130,000 clones, approximately 90% of which are singletons. Germline values: CDR1 SGDLS, CDR2 YYNGEE. The CDR3 has 14 residues. V was trimmed by 0 bases and J by 6 bases, leaving 11 bases between them. Material for sequencing was peripheral blood. This TCR was recovered from a man in his fifties with acute or convalescent COVID-19. The rearrangement uses TRBV9 and TRBJ2-3, with D unclear. The CDR3 is CASSVGELFDTQYF. CDR3 bases: TGTGCCAGCAGCGTAGGCGAGCTATTCGATACGCAGTATTTT.